The present entry profiles one TCR beta chain with its context. This CDR3 spans 15 amino acids. Germline V lookup: CDR1 SGDLS, CDR2 YYNGEE. Deletions cut 4 bases from V and 5 bases from J, with 18 bases between. This entry is derived from a study of blood T cell repertoires in COVID-19. Looking at the study overall: Samples taken during acute and convalescent COVID-19 were collected in the United States, Italy and Spain. T cells, B-cell-depleted T cells, or PBMCs provided the cDNA or gDNA that served as material.

Per the study methods: The assay estimated nucleated cells by amplifying reference gene primers. The assay was immunoSEQ multiplex PCR, and TCRdb's table has in-frame clones only and misses some. V, J and clone size reflect that table, while D and trimming were determined from the DNA. Found here are around 150,000 clones, 80% to 95% of them singletons; the top ten hold 4.5% to 5.5%. Material for sequencing was peripheral blood. This receptor was identified in a woman aged 45 to 65 with acute or convalescent COVID-19. The chain joins TRBV9 to TRBJ2-5, with D perhaps matching TRBD2 (6 bases). The chain's CDR3 is CASSSRDSRAETQYF. The CDR3 nucleotides read TGTGCCAGCAGCTCAAGGGACTCACGGGCGGAGACCCAGTACTTC. Combining the CDR3 with reference TRBV9 and TRBJ2-5 gives the whole variable domain DSGVTQTPKHLITATGQRVTLRCSPRSGDLSVYWYQQSLDQGLQFLIQYYNGEERAKGNILERFSAQQFPDLHSELNLSSLELGDSALYFCASSSRDSRAETQYFGPGTRLLVL.